The source of this T cell receptor (beta chain) is a study of blood T cell repertoires in COVID-19. Study overall: The United States, Italy and Spain provided the acute and convalescent COVID-19 samples. The analysed material was cDNA or gDNA that came from T cells, B-cell-depleted T cells, or PBMCs.

Original analysis: The authors estimated nucleated cell counts from reference gene primer amplification. Sequenced by immunoSEQ multiplex PCR; TCRdb stores in-frame clones only, minus some. V and J calls plus clone size are reproduced from that table; the DNA served to infer D and trimming. In the table there are over 250,000 clones, more than 75% of which are singletons. V was pared by 4 bases and J by 0 bases, with 8 bases of the junction left unmatched. CDR1 and CDR2 from the germline V gene are SGHNT and YYREEE (reference sequence). This CDR3 region has 17 residues. The sequenced material came from peripheral blood. The chain combines TRBV5-4 with TRBJ2-1; 9 nucleotides align to TRBD2. The sequence derives from a woman aged 35 to 49 who had recovered from COVID-19. The CDR3 DNA is TGTGCCAGCAGCAACGGACTAGCGAAGAGCTCCTACAATGAGCAGTTCTTC. Protein product: CASSNGLAKSSYNEQFF.